This TCR beta chain was found in a study of T cells in Graves' hyperthyroidism and ophthalmopathy. RNA transcripts gave rise to amplified TCR beta CDR3 regions. An initial round of RT-PCR targeting the TCR CDR3 relied on the HTBI primer set. In TCRdb, the multiplex PCR reads were re-called with MiXCR into one record per CDR3 protein. The data show about 590,000 distinct CDR3 sequences, roughly 14% seen once. This clonotype was counted at least ten times. CDR1 is MDHEN, CDR2 SYDVKM, per germline. The CDR3 length is 15 residues. Trimming pared 6 bases from V and 2 bases from J, leaving 17 bases between. The chain combines TRBV28 with TRBJ2-7; D ambiguous. This sequence was found in a woman aged 25 to 39 with Graves' hyperthyroidism. Material: blood. The CDR3 is CASRGGVELAYEQYF. For the CDR3, the DNA is TGTGCCAGCAGGGGCGGCGTCGAGCTAGCCTACGAGCAGTACTTC.